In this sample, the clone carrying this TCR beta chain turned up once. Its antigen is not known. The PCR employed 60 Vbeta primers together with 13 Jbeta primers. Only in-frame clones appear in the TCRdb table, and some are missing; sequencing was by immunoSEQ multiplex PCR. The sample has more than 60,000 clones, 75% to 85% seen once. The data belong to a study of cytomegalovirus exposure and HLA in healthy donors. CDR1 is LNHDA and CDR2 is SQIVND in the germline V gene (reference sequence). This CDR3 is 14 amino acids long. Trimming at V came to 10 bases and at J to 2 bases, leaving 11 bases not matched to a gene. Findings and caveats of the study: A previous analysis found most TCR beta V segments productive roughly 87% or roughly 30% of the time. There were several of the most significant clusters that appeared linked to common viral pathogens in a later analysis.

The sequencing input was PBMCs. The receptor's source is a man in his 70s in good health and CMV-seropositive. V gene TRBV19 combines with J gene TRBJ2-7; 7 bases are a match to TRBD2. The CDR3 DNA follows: TGTGCCAAATCAAAAGCGGGAACAACCTACGAGCAGTACTTC. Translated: CAKSKAGTTYEQYF.